This is a list of T cell receptor beta chains from one sample in a study of blood T cell repertoires in COVID-19. Measured with immunoSEQ multiplex PCR; TCRdb has only the in-frame clones, and not every one. The sample lists 160,000 or so clones, 81% occurring once. Input material: PBMCs or T cells enriched from blood (not recorded which). The receptor source for this set is a woman between 40 and 50 years old with acute COVID-19. The conserved cysteine and the conserved F or W are not part of the CDR3 here.

v_gene | CDR3aa
TRBV5-1 | ASSLGAGGGTGELF
TRBV5-1 | ASSLGQGVGPAQETQY
TRBV13 | ASSLPTTSGLYNEQF
TRBV11-1 | ASSFGTSGYTDTQY
TRBV9 | ASRAGGRATGANVLT
TRBV27 | ASSFSTGLAYNEQF
TRBV10-2 | ASRSTSGNTGELF
TRBV19 | ASRGGAGSTGELF
TRBV7-9 | ASSLRAYGYT
TRBV10-2 | ASSEWWEESYNEQF
TRBV5-1 | ASSPVPSYEQY
TRBV10-3 | AITGTSGNEQF
TRBV2 | ASSAGLAFGETQY
TRBV5-4 | ATRRQGGETEAF
TRBV2 | ASGSRLAGDNEQF
TRBV29-1 | SVEGLAGEEKY
TRBV9 | ASSETQGLAEPTQETQY
TRBV12-3/TRBV12-4 | ASRPGGNTIY
TRBV9 | ASSVGSGIETQY
TRBV27 | ASSRTGGTYSNQPQH
TRBV30 | AWSSTGGVQPQH
TRBV10-3 | AITVDRARGYT